A single sample is the source of the 30 T cell receptor beta chains below, sequenced in a study of blood T cell repertoires in COVID-19. Clones were sequenced by immunoSEQ multiplex PCR, and TCRdb holds only the in-frame ones, with some missing. The table shows 200,000 to 300,000 clones, with over 70% occurring only once. Sequencing was carried out using peripheral blood. These TCRs come from a woman in her 40s who had recovered from COVID-19.

This clone was seen just once. This chain connects TRBV5-5 to TRBJ2-2; 7 bases map to TRBD1. The CDR3 is made up of 15 amino acids. The germline V gene encodes CDR1 SGHKS and CDR2 YYEKEE (reference sequence). V gave up 4 bases and J gave up 3 bases; unmatched junction bases: 6. This CDR3 reads CASSPGQVYTGELFF. CDR3 sequence (DNA): TGTGCCAGCAGCCCCGGACAGGTTTACACCGGGGAGCTGTTTTTT.

The CDR3: CASSQVRTTGGEQYF. Written as DNA, the CDR3 is TGTGCCAGCAGCCAAGTCCGAACGACAGGGGGAGAGCAGTACTTC. The rearrangement links TRBV3-1 (or the pseudogene TRBV3-2) to TRBJ2-7, with 9 bases that match TRBD1. This CDR3 has 15 residues. Germline V CDR1 and CDR2: LGHDT, YNNKEL (reference sequence). After removal of 1 base from V and 7 bases from J, the junction contained 8 bases not matched to a gene.

This clone was detected a few times. The V and J genes are TRBV5-6 and TRBJ2-6; D might be TRBD2 (6 bases). Trimming stripped 3 bases from V and 1 base from J, with 17 bases between. This CDR3 comprises 18 residues. CDR1 and CDR2 (germline): SGHDT, YYEEEE. CDR3 residues: CASSSIGGRASGANVLTF. Written as DNA, the CDR3 is TGTGCCAGCAGCTCTATCGGGGGTCGGGCTTCTGGGGCCAACGTCCTGACTTTC.

For the CDR3, the DNA is TGTGCCAGCAGCTCGGGAGTCACCAACTATGGCTACACCTTC. Protein product: CASSSGVTNYGYTF. This chain connects TRBV5-4 to TRBJ1-2, with no clear D. The V end lost 3 bases, the J end lost 2 bases, and 11 bases lay between the germline ends. Germline CDR1 is SGHNT and CDR2 is YYREEE (reference sequence). This CDR3 contains 14 residues.

V is TRBV9 and J is TRBJ1-2; D gene uncertain. In germline, CDR1 is SGDLS, CDR2 YYNGEE. V dropped 4 bases and J dropped 8 bases, with 21 bases sitting between them. The CDR3 has 15 amino acids. For the CDR3, the DNA is TGTGCCAGCAGCCCTAATCCCCGCGAGGGCTCCGGCTACACCTTC. It is translated as CASSPNPREGSGYTF.

The chain employs TRBV19 and TRBJ1-6; TRBD1 might be the D (6 bases). The germline V and J ends were trimmed by 6 bases and 3 bases, with 18 bases remaining between them. The CDR3 length is 17 residues. Germline V gene data show CDR1 as LNHDA and CDR2 as SQIVND (reference sequence). The CDR3: CASRAAQGLFYNSPLHF. Here the CDR3 DNA reads TGTGCCAGTAGGGCCGCTCAGGGGTTGTTCTATAATTCACCCCTCCACTTT.

The chain has TRBV12-5 and TRBJ2-1; D ambiguous. Germline lookup yields CDR1 LGHNT and CDR2 FRNRAP. V lost 4 bases, J lost 6 bases, and 13 bases lay in between. The CDR3 is 14 amino acids. This CDR3 reads CASGSLSSGNEQFF. In nucleotides, the CDR3 is TGTGCTAGTGGTTCCTTGTCCTCGGGCAATGAGCAGTTCTTC.

This clone was seen once. The chain has TRBV7-9 and TRBJ1-6; D is possibly TRBD1 (6 bases). V lost 0 bases and J lost 8, with 11 bases in between. Germline-derived CDR1 and CDR2 are SEHNR and FQNEAQ (reference sequence). The CDR3 loop spans 15 amino acids. CDR3 DNA: TGTGCCAGCAGCTTAGCCCTATACAGGGATTCACCCCTCCACTTT. It specifies CASSLALYRDSPLHF.

The chain couples TRBV18 to TRBJ1-5, with D maybe TRBD1 (5 bases). CDR1 KGHSH and CDR2 LQKENI come from the germline V gene. V was trimmed by 3 bases and J by 6 bases, leaving 9 bases between them. The CDR3 contains 13 residues. The CDR3 nucleotides read TGTGCCAGCTCACCCGGGGGAATTCAGCCCCAGCATTTT. Translating it yields CASSPGGIQPQHF.

This chain uses TRBV14 with TRBJ2-7; perhaps TRBD2 as D (5 bases). The V end lost 1 base, the J end lost 2 bases, and 21 bases lay between the germline ends. Germline V gene data show CDR1 as SGHDN and CDR2 as FVKESK. CDR3 length: 18 residues. In nucleotides, the CDR3 is TGTGCCAGCAGCCAAGGAGTGGGGAGCCTCCTTCGCGCCTACGAGCAGTACTTC. Protein: CASSQGVGSLLRAYEQYF.

The CDR3 sequence: CASSLARQPNYGYTF. The CDR3 coding sequence is TGTGCCAGCAGCTTAGCGCGACAGCCTAACTATGGCTACACCTTC. The chain is built from TRBV11-2 and TRBJ1-2; D is perhaps TRBD1 (5 bases). Germline V gives CDR1 SGHAT, CDR2 FQNNGV. This CDR3 region has 15 residues. The V gene lost 1 base and the J gene lost 0 bases, with 9 bases spanning the gap.

The chain carries TRBV19 and TRBJ2-3; 9 bases fit TRBD2. The CDR3 consists of 17 residues. Germline V gene sequence: CDR1 LNHDA, CDR2 SQIVND (reference sequence). V gave up 6 bases and J gave up 0 bases; unmatched junction bases: 10. Written as DNA, the CDR3 is TGTGCCAGTAGCGAACGAAGCGGGGGGCCTAGCACAGATACGCAGTATTTT. It encodes CASSERSGGPSTDTQYF.

This clone was seen only a few times. J is TRBJ2-2 and V is TRBV2; 8 bases map to TRBD1. This CDR3 is built from 15 residues. Germline CDR1 is SNHLY and CDR2 is FYNNEI. J lost 3 bases, V lost 5 bases, and 5 bases had no gene match. CDR3 sequence: CASSMDRAHTGELFF. CDR3 in DNA: TGTGCCAGCAGTATGGACAGGGCGCACACCGGGGAGCTGTTTTTT.

The chain links TRBV4-1 to TRBJ1-2; tentative D call: TRBD1 (6 bases). Germline lookup yields CDR1 MGHRA and CDR2 YSYEKL. CDR3 size: 16 residues. V was pared by 1 base and J by 2 bases, with 14 bases between. DNA of the CDR3: TGCGCCAGCAGCCAAGCCCAACAGGGCTGGAACTATGGCTACACCTTC. Protein: CASSQAQQGWNYGYTF.

The chain couples TRBV2 to TRBJ1-6; D remains ambiguous. CDR3 length: 14 amino acids. CDR1 SNHLY and CDR2 FYNNEI come from the germline V gene. The V gene lost 6 bases and the J gene lost 5 bases, with 11 bases spanning the gap. This CDR3 is CASRVGRDNSPLHF. The CDR3 coding sequence is TGTGCCAGCAGGGTCGGGCGGGATAATTCACCCCTCCACTTT. Full variable domain (remainder filled in from reference TRBV2 and TRBJ1-6): EPEVTQTPSHQVTQMGQEVILRCVPISNHLYFYWYRQILGQKVEFLVSFYNNEISEKSEIFDDQFSVERPDGSNFTLKIRSTKLEDSAMYFCASRVGRDNSPLHFGNGTRLTVT.

V usage is TRBV12-2 and J usage is TRBJ1-6; the table's D gene call, TRBD1, was not cross checked with the DNA. TRBV12-2 is reported as a pseudogene. This CDR3 region has 18 residues. The CDR3: CASRLVRLQQGVESPLHF. In DNA, the CDR3 is TGTGCAAGTCGCTTAGTACGCCTTCAGCAAGGGGTAGAGTCACCCCTCCACTTT.

V gene TRBV6-1 combines with J gene TRBJ2-2, with D maybe TRBD2 (6 bases). The V gene lost 0 bases and the J gene lost 1 base, with 15 bases spanning the gap. The CDR3 is 18 residues long. The germline gives CDR1 MNHNS, CDR2 SASEGT. The CDR3 is CASSEALWRARNTGELFF. In DNA form, the CDR3 reads TGTGCCAGCAGTGAAGCGCTTTGGAGGGCGAGGAACACCGGGGAGCTGTTTTTT.

The gene calls are TRBV6-5 and TRBJ2-6, with D possibly TRBD1 on 6 matching bases. The ends were cut back, 6 bases at V and 0 bases at J, with 9 bases in the middle. The length of the CDR3 is 15 residues. The germline CDR1 and CDR2 sequences are MNHEY and SVGAGI. The CDR3 is CASRTGHSGANVLTF. CDR3 coding DNA: TGTGCCAGCAGGACGGGACACTCTGGGGCCAACGTCCTGACTTTC.

The V call is TRBV15, the J call TRBJ2-1, with 10 bases fitting TRBD2. Germline V CDR1 and CDR2: LNHNV, YYDKDF (reference sequence). The CDR3 is made up of 16 amino acids. Germline trimming cut 5 bases from V and 8 bases from J; bases unmatched to any gene: 12. The CDR3 reads CATSGRKRGGRDEQFF. CDR3 bases: TGTGCCACCAGCGGTCGGAAGCGGGGGGGTCGTGATGAGCAGTTCTTC.

The chain couples TRBV11-2 to TRBJ2-5, with TRBD2 as a possible D gene (6 bases). The V end was cut by 1 base, the J end by 3 bases, with 18 bases between. The germline V gene encodes CDR1 SGHAT and CDR2 FQNNGV. This CDR3 is built from 17 residues. CDR3 protein: CASSLGGVGGAEETQYF. The CDR3 nucleotides are TGTGCCAGCAGCTTAGGGGGGGTTGGAGGTGCAGAAGAGACCCAGTACTTC. The full variable domain, its missing parts supplied by reference TRBV11-2 and TRBJ2-5, is EAGVAQSPRYKIIEKRQSVAFWCNPISGHATLYWYQQILGQGPKLLIQFQNNGVVDDSQLPKDRFSAERLKGVDSTLKIQPAKLEDSAVYLCASSLGGVGGAEETQYFGPGTRLLVL.

V usage is TRBV14 and J usage is TRBJ1-4; TRBD1 might be the D (6 bases). The CDR3 is 18 residues long. Trimming took 0 bases from V and 7 from J, leaving 21 bases between them. The V gene's germline CDR1 is SGHDN and CDR2 FVKESK. The CDR3 DNA reads as TGTGCCAGCAGCCAAGAGATCGGTCTTCAGGGGTCGGCTGAAAAACTGTTTTTT. It is translated as CASSQEIGLQGSAEKLFF.

This sequence joins TRBV6-5 and TRBJ1-2; TRBD1 agrees at 9 bases. This CDR3 spans 13 amino acids. Germline V gene lookup returns CDR1 MNHEY and CDR2 SVGAGI. Trimming cost V 6 bases and J 8 bases; bases outside gene matches: 7. The CDR3 loop is CASSPGQGLGYTF. As DNA, the CDR3 is TGTGCCAGCAGCCCGGGACAGGGCTTAGGCTACACCTTC.

The rearrangement links TRBV2 to TRBJ2-7; 7 bases map to TRBD2. Germline V gives CDR1 SNHLY, CDR2 FYNNEI. J was trimmed by 2 bases and V by 1 base; bases with no gene match: 8. CDR3 length: 16 residues. The CDR3 region is CASSEGRTSAAYEQYF. CDR3 coding DNA: TGTGCCAGCAGTGAAGGTAGAACTAGCGCGGCCTACGAGCAGTACTTC. Looking up the rest from reference TRBV2 and TRBJ2-7 gives the full variable domain: EPEVTQTPSHQVTQMGQEVILRCVPISNHLYFYWYRQILGQKVEFLVSFYNNEISEKSEIFDDQFSVERPDGSNFTLKIRSTKLEDSAMYFCASSEGRTSAAYEQYFGPGTRLTVT.

The V call is TRBV11-3, the J call TRBJ2-6; perhaps TRBD1 as D (5 bases). This CDR3 comprises 16 residues. The germline V and J ends were trimmed by 5 bases and 2 bases, with 13 bases remaining between them. Germline V gene lookup returns CDR1 SGHNT and CDR2 YENEEA. Here the CDR3 DNA reads TGTGCCAGCAGCCTCGAACAGGTAACTGGGGCCAACGTCCTGACTTTC. This encodes CASSLEQVTGANVLTF. The complete variable domain, with remaining parts taken from reference TRBV11-3 and TRBJ2-6, reads EAGVVQSPRYKIIEKKQPVAFWCNPISGHNTLYWYLQNLGQGPELLIRYENEEAVDDSQLPKDRFSAERLKGVDSTLKIQPAELGDSAVYLCASSLEQVTGANVLTFGAGSRLTVL.

V is TRBV2 and J is TRBJ1-3; a possible D gene is TRBD1 (5 bases). The V end lost 5 bases, the J end lost 0 bases, and 11 bases lay between the germline ends. The CDR3 sequence is 15 residues long. CDR1 SNHLY and CDR2 FYNNEI come from the germline V gene. The CDR3 sequence is CASSSRAYSGNTIYF. The CDR3 nucleotides are TGTGCCAGCAGTTCCAGGGCCTACTCTGGAAACACCATATATTTT.

CDR3 residues: CASSPRWFSHYGYTF. In DNA, the CDR3 is TGTGCCAGCAGCCCCCGATGGTTCAGTCACTATGGCTACACCTTC. The V call is TRBV7-2, the J call TRBJ1-2, with D unclear. V was pared by 5 bases and J by 3 bases, with 16 bases between. The germline gives CDR1 SGHTA, CDR2 FQGNSA. The CDR3 sequence is 15 residues long.

CDR3 DNA: TGTGCCAGCAGCTTGGCGGTGGCTAAAGAGCAGTACTTC. Translating gives CASSLAVAKEQYF. This chain connects TRBV7-3 to TRBJ2-7; no clear D. The CDR3 consists of 13 residues. Looked up from germline, CDR1 is SGHTA and CDR2 is FQGTGA. V was clipped by 3 bases and J by 7 bases, with 13 bases between them. Full variable domain (outside the CDR3, taken from reference TRBV7-3 and TRBJ2-7): GAGVSQTPSNKVTEKGKYVELRCDPISGHTALYWYRQSLGQGPEFLIYFQGTGAADDSGLPNDRFFAVRPEGSVSTLKIQRTERGDSAVYLCASSLAVAKEQYFGPGTRLTVT.

The chain links TRBV4-1 to TRBJ1-1, with a tentative D call TRBD1 (5 bases). CDR1 is MGHRA, CDR2 YSYEKL, per germline. V gave up 1 base and J gave up 1 base, with 7 bases separating them. The CDR3 spans 14 residues. CDR3 in amino acids: CASSQVTGNTEAFF. The CDR3, as DNA: TGCGCCAGCAGCCAAGTCACAGGGAACACTGAAGCTTTCTTT.

CDR3 coding DNA: TGCGCCAGCAGCGAGAAACAGGGGGCAAATGGCTACACCTTC. This codes for CASSEKQGANGYTF. The genes are TRBV5-1 and TRBJ1-2; 9 nucleotides line up with TRBD1. J gave up 6 bases and V 4 bases, and 7 bases lay outside the gene matches. Germline V lookup: CDR1 SGHRS, CDR2 YFSETQ. The CDR3 length is 14 residues.

This chain uses TRBV4-1 with TRBJ1-3, with D uncertain. V was trimmed by 2 bases and J by 0 bases, leaving 11 bases between them. There are 16 residues in the CDR3. Germline V gene lookup returns CDR1 MGHRA and CDR2 YSYEKL. The CDR3 DNA reads TGCGCCAGCAGCCAAAAAGATTACAGCTCTGGAAACACCATATATTTT. Residues: CASSQKDYSSGNTIYF.